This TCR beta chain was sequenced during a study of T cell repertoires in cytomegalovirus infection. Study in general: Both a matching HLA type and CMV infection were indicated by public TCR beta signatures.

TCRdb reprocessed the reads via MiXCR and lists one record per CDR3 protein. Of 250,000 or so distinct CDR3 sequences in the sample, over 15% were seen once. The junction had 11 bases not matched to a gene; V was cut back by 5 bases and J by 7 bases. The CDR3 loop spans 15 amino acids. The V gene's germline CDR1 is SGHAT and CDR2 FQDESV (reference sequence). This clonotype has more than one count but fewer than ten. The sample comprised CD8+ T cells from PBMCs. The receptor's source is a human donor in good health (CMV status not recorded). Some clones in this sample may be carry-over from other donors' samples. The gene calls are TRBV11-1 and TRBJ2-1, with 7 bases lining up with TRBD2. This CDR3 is CASSERWAGVNEQFF. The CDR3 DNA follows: TGTGCCAGCAGCGAAAGGTGGGCGGGGGTTAATGAGCAGTTCTTC.